The next 4 T cell receptor beta chains were all read from a single sample in a study of CD8+ T cells in alopecia areata. cDNA reverse transcribed from extracted RNA served as the sequencing template. Clones were read by immunoSEQ multiplex PCR, and TCRdb kept only the in-frame ones, dropping some. The data contain roughly 100,000 clones, roughly 50% of them singletons. The sequenced sample was CD4+ T cells sorted from blood. The receptors here all came from a human donor in good health.

The gene calls are TRBV23-1 and TRBJ2-7; D not resolved. TRBV23-1 is sorted into the ORF group, with uncertain function. CDR3 length equals 17 residues. V dropped 2 bases and J dropped 1 base, with 18 bases sitting between them. The CDR3 DNA reads as TGCGCCAGCAGTCAAGAGTTTGTGAGGAAACTATCCTACGAGCAGTACTTC. It is translated as CASSQEFVRKLSYEQYF.

This clone has only one observation. The chain combines TRBV2 with TRBJ1-2, with 8 positions matching TRBD1. Trimming took 4 bases from V and 7 from J; bases not matched to a gene: 5. This CDR3 is built from 13 residues. Germline-derived CDR1 and CDR2 are SNHLY and FYNNEI. The CDR3 DNA reads as TGTGCCAGCAGTGTCCAGGGGGCGGTTGGCTACACCTTC. Its translation: CASSVQGAVGYTF.

The chain combines TRBV19 with TRBJ1-1, with TRBD1 matching over 7 bases. Per the germline V gene, CDR1 is LNHDA and CDR2 is SQIVND (reference sequence). With 9 bases clipped from V and 1 base from J, the junction kept 5 bases outside the gene matches. The CDR3 contains 13 residues. CDR3 amino acids: CASRDSRNTEAFF. The CDR3 DNA sequence: TGTGCCAGCCGGGACAGCAGGAACACTGAAGCTTTCTTT.

The V gene is TRBV30, the J gene TRBJ2-7; TRBD1 agrees at 7 bases. CDR3 length: 11 amino acids. Germline CDR1 and CDR2: GTSNPN and SVGIG (reference sequence). V shed 6 bases and J 3 bases; nucleotides not matched to a gene: 2. The DNA of the CDR3 is TGTGCCTGTAGGACAGGCTACGAGCAGTACTTC. Protein: CACRTGYEQYF.